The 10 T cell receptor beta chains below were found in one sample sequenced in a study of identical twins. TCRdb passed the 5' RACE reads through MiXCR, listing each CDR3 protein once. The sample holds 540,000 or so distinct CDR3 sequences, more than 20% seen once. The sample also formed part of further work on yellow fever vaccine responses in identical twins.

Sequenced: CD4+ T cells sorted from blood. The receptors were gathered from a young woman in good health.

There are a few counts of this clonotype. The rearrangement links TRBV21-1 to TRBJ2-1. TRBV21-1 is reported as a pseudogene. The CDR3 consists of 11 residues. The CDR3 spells CASRTRNEQFF. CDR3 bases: TGTGCCAGCAGAACCAGAAATGAGCAGTTCTTC.

The DNA for the CDR3 is TGTGCCAGCAGTCACGGGTTTTATGGCTACACCTTC. Its protein is CASSHGFYGYTF. The chain carries TRBV6-5 and TRBJ1-2; D is ambiguous. The V end was cut by 5 bases, the J end by 5 bases, with 9 bases between. CDR3 length equals 12 residues. Germline V lookup: CDR1 MNHEY, CDR2 SVGAGI.

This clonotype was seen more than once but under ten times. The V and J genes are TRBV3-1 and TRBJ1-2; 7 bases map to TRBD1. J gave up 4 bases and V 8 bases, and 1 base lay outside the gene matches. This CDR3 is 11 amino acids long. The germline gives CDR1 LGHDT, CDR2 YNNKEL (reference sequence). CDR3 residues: CASRDSYGYTF. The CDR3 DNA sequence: TGTGCCAGCCGGGACAGCTATGGCTACACCTTC.

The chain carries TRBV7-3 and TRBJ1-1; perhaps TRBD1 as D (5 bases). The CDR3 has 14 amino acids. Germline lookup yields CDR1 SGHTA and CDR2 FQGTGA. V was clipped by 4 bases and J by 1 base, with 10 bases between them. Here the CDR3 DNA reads TGTGCCAGCAGCTCGGGACGGACGAACACTGAAGCTTTCTTT. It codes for CASSSGRTNTEAFF.

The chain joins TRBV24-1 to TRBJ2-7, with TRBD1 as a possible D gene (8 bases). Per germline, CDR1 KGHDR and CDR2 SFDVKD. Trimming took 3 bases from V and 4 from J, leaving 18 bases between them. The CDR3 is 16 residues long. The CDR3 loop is CATSDRRGGQVYEQYF. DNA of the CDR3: TGTGCCACCAGTGATCGTAGGGGGGGACAGGTTTACGAGCAGTACTTC.

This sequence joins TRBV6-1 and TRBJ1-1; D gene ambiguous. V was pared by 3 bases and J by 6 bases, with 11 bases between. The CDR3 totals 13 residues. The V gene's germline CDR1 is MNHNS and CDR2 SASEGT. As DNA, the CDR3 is TGTGCCAGCAGTGAGCGGGGAAACCCTGAAGCTTTCTTT. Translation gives CASSERGNPEAFF.

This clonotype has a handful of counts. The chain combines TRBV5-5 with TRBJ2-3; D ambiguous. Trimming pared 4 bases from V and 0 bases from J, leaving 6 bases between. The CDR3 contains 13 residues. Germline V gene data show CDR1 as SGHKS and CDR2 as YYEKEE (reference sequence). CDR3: CASSRISTDTQYF. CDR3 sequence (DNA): TGTGCCAGCAGCCGCATTAGCACAGATACGCAGTATTTT.

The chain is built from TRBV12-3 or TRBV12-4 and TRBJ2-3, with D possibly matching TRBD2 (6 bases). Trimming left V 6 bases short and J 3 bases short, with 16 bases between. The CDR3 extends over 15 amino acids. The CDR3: CASSRGIYGTDTQYF. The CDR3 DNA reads TGTGCCAGCAGCCGGGGGATCTACGGGACAGATACGCAGTATTTT.

Here the CDR3 DNA reads TGTGCCAGCAGGAACCGGGGGACAGTAACCGGAAACACCATATATTTT. It encodes CASRNRGTVTGNTIYF. The J gene is TRBJ1-3, the V gene TRBV6-1; 7 bases align to TRBD1. The CDR3 is made up of 16 amino acids. The ends lost 6 bases at V and 4 bases at J; junction bases unmatched: 12. Germline CDR1 reads MNHNS; CDR2 reads SASEGT.

DNA for the CDR3: TGCAGTGCTAGAGATGTCCAGGGAACCACCGGGGAGCTGTTTTTT. Its translation is CSARDVQGTTGELFF. V is TRBV20-1 and J is TRBJ2-2; possible D gene TRBD1, 5 bases. The length of the CDR3 is 15 residues. Germline V CDR1 and CDR2: DFQATT, SNEGSKA (reference sequence). Trimming cost V 0 bases and J 4 bases, with 12 bases left between them.